These 23 T cell receptor beta chains originate from one sample sequenced in a study of cytotoxic CD8 clonotypes in ibrutinib-treated CLL. Data came from immunoSEQ multiplex PCR; TCRdb stores just in-frame clones and leaves some out. Counted here are fewer than 200,000 clones, about 80% occurring once; the ten biggest clones make up about 4.9%. The source was PBMCs, collected after 24 months of ibrutinib treatment. The receptors stem from a human donor with chronic lymphocytic leukemia.

The V and J genes are TRBV6-1 and TRBJ2-7, with D possibly being TRBD2 (5 bases). Looked up from germline, CDR1 is MNHNS and CDR2 is SASEGT. The V gene lost 5 bases and the J gene lost 4 bases, with 15 bases spanning the gap. This CDR3 contains 14 residues. For the CDR3, the DNA is TGTGCCAGCAGTTCCCCGGGGTCCGGATACGAGCAGTACTTC. Translating gives CASSSPGSGYEQYF.

The chain carries TRBV4-3 and TRBJ2-3; maybe TRBD1 (5 bases). The CDR3 runs to 14 residues. Trimming left V 6 bases short and J 4 bases short, with 14 bases between. Germline V CDR1 and CDR2: LGHNA, YSLEER. This CDR3 is CASRKIGEADTQYF. CDR3 bases: TGCGCCAGCAGAAAGATAGGGGAAGCAGATACGCAGTATTTT.

The rearrangement uses TRBV21-1 and TRBJ2-1; no DNA check was done on the table's D call, TRBD2. TRBV21-1 is deemed a pseudogene. This CDR3 contains 15 residues. In DNA, the CDR3 is TGTGCCAGCAGCAAAGTAGTTCACGAGGGACTAGAGCAGTTCTTC. It translates to CASSKVVHEGLEQFF.

The rearrangement joins TRBV7-9 to TRBJ2-7; no reliable D call. The V gene's germline CDR1 is SEHNR and CDR2 FQNEAQ (reference sequence). V was trimmed by 5 bases and J by 3 bases, leaving 8 bases between them. The CDR3 spans 12 residues. The CDR3 DNA reads TGTGCCAGCAGCCCCCGTGGCTACGAGCAGTACTTC. Translation gives CASSPRGYEQYF.

The V call is TRBV7-2, the J call TRBJ2-5; 7 positions agree with TRBD2. The V and J ends lost 4 bases and 2 bases, in that order; junction bases with no gene match: 4. In germline, CDR1 is SGHTA, CDR2 FQGNSA. CDR3 length: 14 residues. The CDR3 reads CASSWASGQETQYF. The CDR3 DNA follows: TGTGCCAGCAGCTGGGCTAGCGGACAAGAGACCCAGTACTTC.

This clone was counted only a few times. This chain links TRBV11-2 with TRBJ2-3; 9 nucleotides agree with TRBD1. V dropped 1 base and J dropped 7; count of bases not matched to a gene: 9. The germline V gene has CDR1 SGHAT and CDR2 FQNNGV. The CDR3 length is 16 residues. The CDR3 reads CASSLGLGQGVNTQYF. The CDR3 bases are TGTGCCAGCAGCTTAGGATTGGGACAGGGAGTTAATACGCAGTATTTT.

The chain combines TRBV14 with TRBJ1-3; 7 bases fit TRBD1. Germline lookup yields CDR1 SGHDN and CDR2 FVKESK. This CDR3 is 15 amino acids long. Trimming cost V 4 bases and J 3 bases; bases outside gene matches: 6. The DNA for the CDR3 is TGTGCCAGCAGCCTACAGGGGTCAAGTGGAAACACCATATATTTT. This encodes CASSLQGSSGNTIYF.

This chain links TRBV11-3 with TRBJ1-1, with D perhaps matching TRBD1 (5 bases). In germline, CDR1 is SGHNT, CDR2 YENEEA. The length of the CDR3 is 16 residues. The V end was cut by 0 bases, the J end by 0 bases, with 11 bases between. As DNA, the CDR3 is TGTGCCAGCAGCTTAGAGGGGACGGACATGAACACTGAAGCTTTCTTT. Protein: CASSLEGTDMNTEAFF.

This chain joins TRBV7-9 and TRBJ2-3, with D possibly matching TRBD1 (5 bases). V lost 3 bases and J lost 5, with 12 bases in between. The CDR3 is 14 amino acids. Germline CDR1 is SEHNR and CDR2 is FQNEAQ (reference sequence). As DNA, the CDR3 is TGTGCCAGCAGCTTCAAGCGTCAGGGAGATACGCAGTATTTT. Residues: CASSFKRQGDTQYF.

V gene TRBV6-1 combines with J gene TRBJ2-5; 7 bases map to TRBD1. Germline CDR1 MNHNS, CDR2 SASEGT. The CDR3 spans 15 residues. Unmatched junction bases numbered 14, after V lost 4 bases and J lost 9 bases. The CDR3 is CASSVGTVPHEPQYF. In DNA form, the CDR3 reads TGTGCCAGCAGTGTAGGGACAGTCCCTCATGAACCCCAGTACTTC.

This clone was recorded once. This rearrangement joins TRBV19 to TRBJ1-1; 7 bases are a match to TRBD1. CDR1 and CDR2 (germline): LNHDA, SQIVND (reference sequence). V trimming: 1 base; J trimming: 0 bases; junction bases outside the gene matches: 11. CDR3 length: 18 amino acids. CDR3 nucleotides: TGTGCCAGTAGTATAGGCCGTAAGGGGGCGAGTGTGAACACTGAAGCTTTCTTT. Its translation is CASSIGRKGASVNTEAFF.

This rearrangement joins TRBV4-1 to TRBJ2-7, with D possibly matching TRBD1 (5 bases). CDR1 MGHRA and CDR2 YSYEKL come from the germline V gene. V lost 4 bases and J lost 1, with 14 bases in between. The CDR3 contains 15 residues. CDR3 loop: CASSLGQSESYEQYF. In nucleotides, the CDR3 is TGCGCCAGCAGCCTGGGGCAGTCCGAATCCTACGAGCAGTACTTC.

The rearrangement links TRBV5-4 to TRBJ1-5; 7 nucleotides agree with TRBD1. V trimming: 5 bases; J trimming: 6 bases; junction bases outside the gene matches: 11. This CDR3 spans 15 amino acids. The germline gives CDR1 SGHNT, CDR2 YYREEE (reference sequence). The CDR3 is CASSSQGTRSQPQHF. The CDR3 DNA reads TGTGCCAGCAGTTCACAGGGGACCCGATCTCAGCCCCAGCATTTT.

This rearrangement joins TRBV7-9 to TRBJ2-3; 8 bases fit TRBD2. This CDR3 has 18 residues. Trimming cost V 0 bases and J 4 bases; bases outside gene matches: 12. Germline V gives CDR1 SEHNR, CDR2 FQNEAQ (reference sequence). CDR3 sequence (DNA): TGTGCCAGCAGCTTAGCGCCTATCAGCGGGGGATTATCAGATACGCAGTATTTT. It is translated as CASSLAPISGGLSDTQYF.

J is TRBJ2-7 and V is TRBV7-9; the D gene could be TRBD1 or TRBD2 (5 bases each). This CDR3 has 15 amino acids. The germline V and J ends were trimmed by 5 bases and 0 bases, with 14 bases remaining between them. Germline V lookup: CDR1 SEHNR, CDR2 FQNEAQ (reference sequence). CDR3 nucleotide sequence: TGTGCCAGCAGCCCGGGGCAGGGTGACTCCTACGAGCAGTACTTC. Its translation is CASSPGQGDSYEQYF.

The J gene is TRBJ2-1, the V gene TRBV6-1, with 7 bases that match TRBD1. The V gene's germline CDR1 is MNHNS and CDR2 SASEGT. This CDR3 region has 13 residues. Unmatched junction bases numbered 7, after V lost 6 bases and J lost 8 bases. The CDR3 sequence is CASRETGVDEQFF. CDR3 bases: TGTGCCAGCAGAGAAACAGGGGTGGATGAGCAGTTCTTC.

This sequence joins TRBV18 and TRBJ2-2, with 10 bases lining up with TRBD1. V lost 3 bases and J lost 6; bases outside the gene matches: 7. Germline values: CDR1 KGHSH, CDR2 LQKENI. This CDR3 is 16 amino acids long. CDR3 sequence reads: CASSPGQGNSAGELFF. CDR3 sequence (DNA): TGTGCCAGCTCACCGGGACAGGGGAATTCAGCCGGGGAGCTGTTTTTT. The full variable domain, its missing parts supplied by reference TRBV18 and TRBJ2-2, is NAGVMQNPRHLVRRRGQEARLRCSPMKGHSHVYWYRQLPEEGLKFMVYLQKENIIDESGMPKERFSAEFPKEGPSILRIQQVVRGDSAAYFCASSPGQGNSAGELFFGEGSRLTVL.

The chain links TRBV30 to TRBJ2-2; 7 nucleotides match TRBD1. The junction had 6 bases not matched to a gene; V was cut back by 4 bases and J by 4 bases. The V gene's germline CDR1 is GTSNPN and CDR2 SVGIG (reference sequence). CDR3 length: 14 residues. CDR3 nucleotides: TGTGCCTGGATGGGGACAGAAACCACCGGGGAGCTGTTTTTT. Encoded protein: CAWMGTETTGELFF.

J is TRBJ1-1 and V is TRBV4-2; TRBD1 aligns across 8 bases. Germline V gene data show CDR1 as LGHNA and CDR2 as YNFKEQ. The CDR3 is made up of 14 amino acids. Trimming cost V 3 bases and J 3 bases; bases outside gene matches: 3. The CDR3: CASSQNRGDTEAFF. Here the CDR3 DNA reads TGTGCCAGCAGCCAGAACAGGGGGGACACTGAAGCTTTCTTT.

The rearrangement links TRBV28 to TRBJ2-6; unclear D gene. Germline assignment: CDR1 MDHEN and CDR2 SYDVKM. The CDR3 has 16 residues. The V end lost 9 bases, the J end lost 0 bases, and 15 bases lay between the germline ends. CDR3 in amino acids: CASPRYGSSGANVLTF. Here the CDR3 DNA reads TGTGCCAGTCCCCGGTACGGAAGCTCTGGGGCCAACGTCCTGACTTTC.

Details on this clone: The junction differs from germline at one of its ends, possibly a read error. This chain connects TRBV15 to TRBJ2-7; D unresolved. The germline gives CDR1 LNHNV, CDR2 YYDKDF (reference sequence). This CDR3 has 15 amino acids. DNA of the CDR3: TGTGCCACCAGCAGAGATCCCCCCGGGTCCTTCGAGCAGTACTTC. Translated: CATSRDPPGSFEQYF.

The gene calls are TRBV28 and TRBJ2-5; D is ambiguous. V was cut by 2 bases and J by 14 bases, with 18 bases left in between. The CDR3 has 13 amino acids. Germline loops: CDR1 MDHEN, CDR2 SYDVKM. Written as DNA, the CDR3 is TGTGCCAGCAGTTTAGGCCCCAGGCCTAGGTTATACTTC. Translation: CASSLGPRPRLYF.

The J gene is TRBJ2-1, the V gene TRBV19; tentatively, D is TRBD2 (6 bases). Germline assignment: CDR1 LNHDA and CDR2 SQIVND (reference sequence). Trimming took 1 base from V and 0 from J, leaving 13 bases between them. CDR3 length: 17 residues. CDR3 in DNA: TGTGCCAGTAGTATAGGGAGGGGTTTGGACTCCTACAATGAGCAGTTCTTC. Protein sequence: CASSIGRGLDSYNEQFF.